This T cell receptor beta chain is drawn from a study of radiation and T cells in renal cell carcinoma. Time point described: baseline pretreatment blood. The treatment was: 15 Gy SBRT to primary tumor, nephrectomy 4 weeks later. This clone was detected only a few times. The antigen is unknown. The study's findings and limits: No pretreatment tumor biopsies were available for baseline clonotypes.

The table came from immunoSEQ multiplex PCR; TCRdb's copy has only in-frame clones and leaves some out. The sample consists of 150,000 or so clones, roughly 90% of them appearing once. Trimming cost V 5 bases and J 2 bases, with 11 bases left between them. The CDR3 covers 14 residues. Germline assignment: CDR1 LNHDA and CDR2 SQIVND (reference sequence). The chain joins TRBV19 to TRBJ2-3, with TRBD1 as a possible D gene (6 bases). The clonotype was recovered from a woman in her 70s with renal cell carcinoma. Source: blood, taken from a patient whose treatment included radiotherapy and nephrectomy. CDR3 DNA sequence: TGTGCCAGTAGTCTCGGACAGATCACAGATACGCAGTATTTT. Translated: CASSLGQITDTQYF.